These T cell receptor beta chains were read from a single sample in a study of blood T cell repertoires in COVID-19. Produced via immunoSEQ multiplex PCR; TCRdb's table is partial and in-frame only. The sample has about 340,000 clones; 92% are singletons. The sample was PBMCs or T cells enriched from blood (not recorded which). The receptors were gathered from a woman aged 25-40 years who had recovered from COVID-19. Both conserved end residues are part of each CDR3. The D gene is left open where the match is weak. Part of the rows lack a size; the others show once, few, many or a class for expanded clones.

>15|TRBD1|TRBV7-2|TRBJ2-7|NA
CASSLVSGQGYEQYF
TGTGCCAGCAGCTTAGTTTCGGGACAGGGCTACGAGCAGTACTTC
>14|NA|TRBV5-1|TRBJ2-3|NA
CASSSDSGRDTQYF
TGCGCCAGCAGCTCGGATTCGGGTAGGGATACGCAGTATTTT
>15|NA|TRBV19|TRBJ2-3|NA
CASSISQTSTDTQYF
TGTGCCAGTAGTATATCGCAGACTAGCACAGATACGCAGTATTTT
>15|NA|TRBV2|TRBJ1-1|once
CASSIAGLRNTEAFF
TGTGCCAGCAGTATTGCGGGGCTACGGAACACTGAAGCTTTCTTT
>12|NA|TRBV12-3/TRBV12-4|TRBJ1-5|few
CASRSTVQPQHF
TGTGCCAGCAGATCAACAGTTCAGCCCCAGCATTTT
>16|NA|TRBV27|TRBJ2-7|NA
CASSLSGGQNAYEQYF
TGTGCCAGCAGTTTATCTGGCGGACAAAACGCCTACGAGCAGTACTTC
>15|TRBD1|TRBV5-4|TRBJ2-5|NA
CASSGGGQGQETQYF
TGTGCCAGCAGCGGGGGGGGACAGGGACAAGAGACCCAGTACTTC
>11|NA|TRBV19|TRBJ1-1|NA
CASSNTFEAFF
TGTGCCAGTAGTAACACGTTTGAAGCTTTCTTT
>13|NA|TRBV2|TRBJ2-5|NA
CASMAGILETQYF
TGTGCCAGCATGGCCGGGATTCTAGAGACCCAGTACTTC
>17|TRBD2|TRBV3-1/TRBV3-2|TRBJ2-1|NA
CASSQTPGTSTCNEQFF
TGTGCCAGCAGCCAAACCCCCGGGACTAGCACATGCAATGAGCAGTTCTTC
>14|NA|TRBV7-3|TRBJ2-3|NA
CASSFAGRTDTQYF
TGTGCCAGCAGCTTCGCGGGGAGGACAGATACGCAGTATTTT
>16|NA|TRBV19|TRBJ2-2|NA
CASRGLQGANTGELFF
TGTGCCAGTAGGGGACTACAGGGGGCGAACACCGGGGAGCTGTTTTTT
>15|NA|TRBV28|TRBJ2-4|NA
CASSSGGPAKNIQYF
TGTGCCAGTTCTTCTGGGGGCCCAGCCAAAAACATTCAGTACTTC
>13|TRBD1|TRBV6-5|TRBJ1-4|NA
CATQGAWNEKLFF
TGTGCCACCCAGGGGGCTTGGAATGAAAAACTGTTTTTT
>13|NA|TRBV12-3/TRBV12-4|TRBJ1-2|many
CASSPPAAGGYTF
TGTGCCAGCAGTCCCCCGGCGGCGGGTGGCTACACCTTC
>12|NA|TRBV7-9|TRBJ1-2|few
CASRGRLYGYTF
TGTGCCAGCAGGGGGCGTTTATATGGCTACACCTTC
>13|NA|TRBV2|TRBJ1-4|NA
CASMAGSDEKLFF
TGTGCCAGCATGGCGGGTTCAGATGAAAAACTGTTTTTT
>17|TRBD1|TRBV12-5|TRBJ1-5|NA
CASGLDYPGTGHQPQHF
TGTGCTAGTGGTTTGGACTACCCCGGGACAGGGCATCAGCCCCAGCATTTT
>12|NA|TRBV4-3|TRBJ2-7|NA
CASSQFRGEQYF
TGCGCCAGCAGCCAATTCAGGGGCGAGCAGTACTTC
>15|NA|TRBV4-1|TRBJ1-3|NA
CASSQDRGGGNTIYF
TGCGCCAGCAGCCAAGATAGGGGAGGCGGAAACACCATATATTTT
>20|NA|TRBV21-1|TRBJ1-5|NA
CASSKALQGLVHYSNQPQHF
TGTGCCAGCAGCAAGGCGCTACAGGGTCTAGTCCACTATAGCAATCAGCCCCAGCATTTT
>13|NA|TRBV6-2/TRBV6-3|TRBJ2-5|once
CASSHAEKETQYF
TGTGCCAGCAGCCACGCGGAAAAAGAGACCCAGTACTTC
>14|TRBD1|TRBV7-2|TRBJ1-1|NA
CASSLGQGNTEAFF
TGTGCCAGCAGCTTAGGACAGGGGAACACTGAAGCTTTCTTT
>18|NA|TRBV19|TRBJ1-5|once
CASSNEAGARGTRQPQHF
TGTGCCAGTAGCAATGAGGCGGGGGCGCGGGGAACGCGTCAGCCCCAGCATTTT
>17|TRBD1|TRBV11-3|TRBJ1-1|NA
CASSPGGGQGKNTEAFF
TGTGCCAGCAGCCCCGGGGGGGGACAGGGGAAGAACACTGAAGCTTTCTTT
>15|TRBD1|TRBV7-9|TRBJ1-1|NA
CASSPTGGVNTEAFF
TGTGCCAGCAGCCCCACAGGGGGAGTGAACACTGAAGCTTTCTTT
>16|TRBD2|TRBV20-1|TRBJ2-1|NA
CSASESQSGGDNEQFF
TGCAGTGCTAGTGAGTCCCAGAGCGGGGGGGACAATGAGCAGTTCTTC
>15|TRBD1|TRBV6-5|TRBJ1-6|NA
CASSYGAGGNSPLHF
TGTGCCAGCAGTTACGGGGCAGGGGGGAATTCACCCCTCCACTTT
>13|NA|TRBV30|TRBJ2-2|once
CAWDSEGRRELFF
TGTGCCTGGGACTCGGAAGGGAGAAGGGAGCTGTTTTTT
>12|NA|TRBV11-3|TRBJ2-5|NA
CASSFPGETQYF
TGTGCCAGCAGCTTCCCGGGAGAGACCCAGTACTTC
>15|NA|TRBV2|TRBJ1-2|NA
CASTSSGVYNYGYTF
TGTGCCAGCACCTCCTCAGGGGTTTATAACTATGGCTACACCTTC
>17|TRBD1|TRBV5-1|TRBJ2-7|NA
CASSPGTGGPSTYEQYF
TGCGCCAGCAGCCCTGGGACAGGGGGCCCCTCCACCTACGAGCAGTACTTC
>17|TRBD2|TRBV5-1|TRBJ2-3|NA
CASSLGVSGSPTDTQYF
TGCGCCAGCAGCTTGGGGGTTAGCGGGAGCCCCACAGATACGCAGTATTTT
>16|TRBD1|TRBV5-5|TRBJ1-2|NA
CASSRTGFMANYGYTF
TGTGCCAGCAGCCGGACAGGGTTTATGGCTAACTATGGCTACACCTTC
>14|NA|TRBV3-1/TRBV3-2|TRBJ2-7|NA
CASSPGDSPREQYF
TGTGCCAGCAGCCCGGGGGACAGTCCACGCGAGCAGTACTTC
>15|NA|TRBV4-3|TRBJ1-6|NA
CASSQEKYGGSPLHF
TGCGCCAGCAGCCAAGAAAAATACGGGGGTTCACCCCTCCACTTT
>14|TRBD2|TRBV6-5|TRBJ2-1|NA
CASHRLAGINEQFF
TGTGCCAGCCACAGACTAGCGGGGATCAATGAGCAGTTCTTC
>14|NA|TRBV18|TRBJ1-1|NA
CASSPDRPNTEAFF
TGTGCCAGCTCACCGGACAGACCGAACACTGAAGCTTTCTTT
>13|NA|TRBV12-3/TRBV12-4|TRBJ1-2|NA
CASSLGAGYGYTF
TGTGCCAGCAGCCTAGGGGCGGGGTATGGCTACACCTTC
>14|NA|TRBV18|TRBJ1-2|NA
CASSPQGIGYGYTF
TGTGCCAGCTCACCACAGGGGATTGGCTATGGCTACACCTTC
>14|NA|TRBV29-1|TRBJ1-1|NA
CSAIAGLLNTEAFF
TGCAGCGCGATAGCAGGGCTATTGAACACTGAAGCTTTCTTT
>12|NA|TRBV10-2|TRBJ2-7|NA
CASSVRAYEQYF
TGCGCCAGCAGTGTCCGGGCCTACGAGCAGTACTTC
>15|TRBD1|TRBV18|TRBJ1-1|NA
CASSPTGQLNTEAFF
TGTGCCAGCTCACCGACGGGACAGCTGAACACTGAAGCTTTCTTT
>11|TRBD1|TRBV28|TRBJ2-7|NA
CASRTGGEQYF
TGTGCCAGCAGAACAGGGGGAGAGCAGTACTTC
>15|TRBD2|TRBV25-1|TRBJ2-3|NA
CASSDPTSRTDTQYF
TGTGCCAGCAGTGACCCGACTAGCCGCACAGATACGCAGTATTTT
>15|TRBD1|TRBV11-3|TRBJ1-1|NA
CASSYRQGLNTEAFF
TGTGCCAGCAGCTACCGACAGGGGCTGAACACTGAAGCTTTCTTT
>15|TRBD1|TRBV6-5|TRBJ2-3|NA
CASTFRDRSTDTQYF
TGTGCCAGTACCTTCCGGGACAGAAGCACAGATACGCAGTATTTT
>14|TRBD1|TRBV18|TRBJ1-3|once
CASSPGQAGNTIYF
TGTGCCAGCTCACCCGGACAGGCTGGAAACACCATATATTTT
>15|TRBD2|TRBV5-8|TRBJ2-3|NA
CASSLMGTSGDTQYF
TGTGCCAGCAGCCTGATGGGGACTAGCGGAGATACGCAGTATTTT
>16|NA|TRBV5-1|TRBJ2-3|NA
CASSLGTDFSTDTQYF
TGCGCCAGCAGCTTGGGGACAGACTTTAGCACAGATACGCAGTATTTT
>12|NA|TRBV29-1|TRBJ1-2|NA
CSAVTVNYGYTF
TGCAGCGCCGTGACTGTTAACTATGGCTACACCTTC
>12|NA|TRBV19|TRBJ1-6|NA
CASSPINSPLHF
TGTGCCAGTAGTCCTATTAATTCACCCCTCCACTTT
>16|TRBD2|TRBV5-8|TRBJ2-3|NA
CASSLAAGGPGDTQYF
TGTGCCAGCAGCTTGGCCGCGGGAGGGCCTGGAGATACGCAGTATTTT
>14|TRBD2|TRBV29-1|TRBJ2-3|NA
CSVERRGGKNTQYF
TGCAGCGTTGAACGGCGGGGGGGGAAAAATACGCAGTATTTT
>15|TRBD1|TRBV2|TRBJ1-1|once
CASRDRDRSFVEAFF
TGTGCCAGCAGAGACCGGGACAGGTCGTTTGTGGAAGCTTTCTTT
>16|TRBD1|TRBV6-2/TRBV6-3|TRBJ1-1|NA
CASSDPGQGAYTEAFF
TGTGCCAGCAGTGATCCGGGACAGGGGGCCTACACTGAAGCTTTCTTT
>15|NA|TRBV5-8|TRBJ1-4|NA
CASSRRGTANEKLFF
TGTGCCAGCAGCCGGCGGGGTACAGCTAATGAAAAACTGTTTTTT
>15|NA|TRBV6-2/TRBV6-3|TRBJ1-1|NA
CASSWAVKEGTEAFF
TGTGCCAGCAGTTGGGCAGTCAAAGAGGGCACTGAAGCTTTCTTT
>16|TRBD2|TRBV4-2|TRBJ2-3|NA
CASSSGLAGATDTQYF
TGTGCCAGCAGCTCGGGACTAGCGGGAGCGACAGATACGCAGTATTTT
>14|TRBD1|TRBV28|TRBJ1-2|NA
CASSSGGINYGYTF
TGTGCCAGCAGTTCAGGGGGCATTAACTATGGCTACACCTTC